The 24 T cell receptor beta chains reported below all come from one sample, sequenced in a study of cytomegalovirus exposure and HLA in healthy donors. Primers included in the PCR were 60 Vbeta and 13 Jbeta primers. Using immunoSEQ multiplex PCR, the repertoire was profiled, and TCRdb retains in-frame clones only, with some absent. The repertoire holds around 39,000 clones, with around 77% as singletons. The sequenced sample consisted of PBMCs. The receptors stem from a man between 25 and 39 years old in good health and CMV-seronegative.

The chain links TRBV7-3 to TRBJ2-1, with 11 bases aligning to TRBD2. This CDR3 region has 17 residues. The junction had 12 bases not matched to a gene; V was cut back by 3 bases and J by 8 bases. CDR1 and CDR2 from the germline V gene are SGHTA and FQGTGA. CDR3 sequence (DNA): TGTGCCAGCAGCTTCTTTAAAGGGACTAGCGGAAGAGATGAGCAGTTCTTC. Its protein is CASSFFKGTSGRDEQFF.

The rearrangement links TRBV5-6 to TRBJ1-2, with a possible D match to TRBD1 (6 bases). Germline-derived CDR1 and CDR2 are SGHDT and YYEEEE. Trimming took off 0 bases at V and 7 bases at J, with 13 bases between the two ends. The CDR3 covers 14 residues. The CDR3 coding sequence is TGTGCCAGCAGCTTGGGTCAGGGGATCGGTGGCTACACCTTC. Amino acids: CASSLGQGIGGYTF.

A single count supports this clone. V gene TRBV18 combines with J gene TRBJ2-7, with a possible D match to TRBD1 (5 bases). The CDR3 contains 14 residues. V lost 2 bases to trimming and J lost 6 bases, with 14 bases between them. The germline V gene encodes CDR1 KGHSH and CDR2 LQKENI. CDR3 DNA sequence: TGTGCCAGCTCACCAGGGTCAGGGCAGACCGAGCAGTACTTC. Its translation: CASSPGSGQTEQYF.

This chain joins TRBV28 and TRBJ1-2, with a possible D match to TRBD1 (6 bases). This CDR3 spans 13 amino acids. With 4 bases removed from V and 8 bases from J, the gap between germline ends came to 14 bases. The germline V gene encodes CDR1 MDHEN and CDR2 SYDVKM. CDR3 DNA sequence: TGTGCCAGCAGTTATACAGGGAGCAAAGGCTACACCTTC. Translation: CASSYTGSKGYTF.

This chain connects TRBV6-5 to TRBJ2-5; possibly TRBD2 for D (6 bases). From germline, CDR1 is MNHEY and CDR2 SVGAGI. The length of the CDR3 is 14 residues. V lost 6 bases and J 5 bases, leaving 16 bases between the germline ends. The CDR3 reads CASSRGTPQETQYF. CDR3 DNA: TGTGCCAGCAGCCGTGGGACTCCCCAGGAGACCCAGTACTTC.

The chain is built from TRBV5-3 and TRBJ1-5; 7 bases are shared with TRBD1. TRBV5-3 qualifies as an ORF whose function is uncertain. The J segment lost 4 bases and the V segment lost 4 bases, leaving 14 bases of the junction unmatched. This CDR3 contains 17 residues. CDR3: CARSLLHRGGLNQPQHF. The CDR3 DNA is TGTGCCAGAAGCCTACTCCACAGGGGAGGTTTGAATCAGCCCCAGCATTTT.

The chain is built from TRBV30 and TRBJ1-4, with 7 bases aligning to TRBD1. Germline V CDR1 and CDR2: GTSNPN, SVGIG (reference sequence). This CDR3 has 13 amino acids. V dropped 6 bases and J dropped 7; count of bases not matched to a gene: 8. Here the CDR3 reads CACSQTGVEKLFF. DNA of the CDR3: TGTGCCTGCTCGCAAACAGGGGTTGAAAAACTGTTTTTT.

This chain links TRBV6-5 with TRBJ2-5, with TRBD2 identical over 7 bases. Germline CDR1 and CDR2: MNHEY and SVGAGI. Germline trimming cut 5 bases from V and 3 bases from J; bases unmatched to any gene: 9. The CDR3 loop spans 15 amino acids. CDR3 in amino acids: CASSPHLAGEETQYF. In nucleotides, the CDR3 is TGTGCCAGCAGTCCCCACCTGGCGGGGGAAGAGACCCAGTACTTC.

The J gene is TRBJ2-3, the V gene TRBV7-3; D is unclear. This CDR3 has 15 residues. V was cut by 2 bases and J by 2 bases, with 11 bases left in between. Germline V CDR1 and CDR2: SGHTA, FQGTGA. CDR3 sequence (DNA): TGTGCCAGCAGCTTAGACGGAGTCGACACAGATACGCAGTATTTT. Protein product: CASSLDGVDTDTQYF.

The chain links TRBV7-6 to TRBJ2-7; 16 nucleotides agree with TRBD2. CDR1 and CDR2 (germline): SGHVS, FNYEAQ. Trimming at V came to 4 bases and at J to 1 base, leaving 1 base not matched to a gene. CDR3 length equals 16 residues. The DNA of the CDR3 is TGTGCCAGCAGCTCGGGACTAGCGGGAGGGTCCTACGAGCAGTACTTC. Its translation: CASSSGLAGGSYEQYF.

The CDR3, as DNA: TGTGCCAGCTCACCAATTAGCGGCAGCACAGATACGCAGTATTTT. It yields the protein CASSPISGSTDTQYF. This chain uses TRBV18 with TRBJ2-3; possibly TRBD2 for D (6 bases). The germline V gene has CDR1 KGHSH and CDR2 LQKENI. The CDR3 is 15 amino acids. V was clipped by 2 bases and J by 0 bases, with 9 bases between them.

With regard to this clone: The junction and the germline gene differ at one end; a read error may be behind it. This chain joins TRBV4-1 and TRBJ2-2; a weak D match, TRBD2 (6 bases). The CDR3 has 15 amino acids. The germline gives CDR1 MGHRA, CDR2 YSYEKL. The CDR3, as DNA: TGCGCCGGCAGCACACCGGGGGTCGGGACCGGGGAGCTGTTTTTT. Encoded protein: CAGSTPGVGTGELFF.

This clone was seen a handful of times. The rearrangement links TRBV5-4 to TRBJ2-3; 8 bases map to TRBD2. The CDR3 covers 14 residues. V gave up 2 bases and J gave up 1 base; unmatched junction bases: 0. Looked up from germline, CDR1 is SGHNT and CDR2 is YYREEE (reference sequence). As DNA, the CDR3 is TGTGCCAGCAGCTTAGCGGGAGGCACAGATACGCAGTATTTT. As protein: CASSLAGGTDTQYF.

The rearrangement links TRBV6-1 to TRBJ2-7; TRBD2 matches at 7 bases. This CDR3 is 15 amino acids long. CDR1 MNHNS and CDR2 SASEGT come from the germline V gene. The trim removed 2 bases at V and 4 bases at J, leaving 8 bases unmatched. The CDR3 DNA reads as TGTGCCAGCAGTGAATCGGCGGGAGTAATATACGAGCAGTACTTC. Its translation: CASSESAGVIYEQYF.

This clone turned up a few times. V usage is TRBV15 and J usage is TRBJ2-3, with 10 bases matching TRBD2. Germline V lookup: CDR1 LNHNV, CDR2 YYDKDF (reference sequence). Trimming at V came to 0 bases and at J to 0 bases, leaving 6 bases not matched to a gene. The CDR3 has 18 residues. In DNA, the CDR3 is TGTGCCACCAGCAGAGATGGGACTAGCGCGATTAGCACAGATACGCAGTATTTT. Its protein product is CATSRDGTSAISTDTQYF.

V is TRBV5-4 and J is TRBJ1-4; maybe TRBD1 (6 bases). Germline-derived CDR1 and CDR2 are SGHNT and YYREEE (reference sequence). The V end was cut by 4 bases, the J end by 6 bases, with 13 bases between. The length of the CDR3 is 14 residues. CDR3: CASSLHGGHEKLFF. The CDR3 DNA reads TGTGCCAGCAGCCTTCACGGGGGGCATGAAAAACTGTTTTTT.

Here the CDR3 reads CASSPAGTAYEQYF. CDR3 bases: TGTGCCAGCAGCCCAGCCGGGACAGCCTACGAGCAGTACTTC. The V gene is TRBV4-2, the J gene TRBJ2-7; 7 bases are a match to TRBD1. The CDR3 consists of 14 residues. Per germline, CDR1 LGHNA and CDR2 YNFKEQ. J was trimmed by 2 bases and V by 4 bases; bases with no gene match: 5.

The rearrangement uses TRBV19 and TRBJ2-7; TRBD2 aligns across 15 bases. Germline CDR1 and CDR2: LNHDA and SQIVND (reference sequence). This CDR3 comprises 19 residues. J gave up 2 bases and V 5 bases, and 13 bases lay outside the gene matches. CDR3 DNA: TGTGCCAGTAGTGTCACCGGGACTAGCGGGAGGTCGCTTACCTACGAGCAGTACTTC. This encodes CASSVTGTSGRSLTYEQYF.

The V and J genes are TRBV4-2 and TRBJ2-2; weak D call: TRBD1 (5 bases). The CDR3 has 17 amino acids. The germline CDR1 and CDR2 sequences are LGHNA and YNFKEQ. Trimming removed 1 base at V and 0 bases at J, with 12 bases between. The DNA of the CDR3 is TGTGCCAGCAGCCAAGCCCTCATAGGGGCGAACACCGGGGAGCTGTTTTTT. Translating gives CASSQALIGANTGELFF.

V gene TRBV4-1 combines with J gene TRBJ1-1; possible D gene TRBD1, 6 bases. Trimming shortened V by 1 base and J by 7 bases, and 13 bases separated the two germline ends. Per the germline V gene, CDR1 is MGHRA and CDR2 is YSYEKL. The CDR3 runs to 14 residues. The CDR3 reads CASSQGGGPGEAFF. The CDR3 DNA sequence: TGCGCCAGCAGCCAAGGGGGGGGGCCGGGTGAAGCTTTCTTT.

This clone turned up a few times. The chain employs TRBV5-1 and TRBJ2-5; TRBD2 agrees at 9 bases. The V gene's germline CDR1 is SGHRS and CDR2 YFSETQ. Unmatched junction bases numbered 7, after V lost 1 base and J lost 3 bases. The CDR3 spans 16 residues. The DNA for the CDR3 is TGCGCCAGCAGCTTGAATGCGGGAGGGCTTGAAGAGACCCAGTACTTC. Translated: CASSLNAGGLEETQYF.

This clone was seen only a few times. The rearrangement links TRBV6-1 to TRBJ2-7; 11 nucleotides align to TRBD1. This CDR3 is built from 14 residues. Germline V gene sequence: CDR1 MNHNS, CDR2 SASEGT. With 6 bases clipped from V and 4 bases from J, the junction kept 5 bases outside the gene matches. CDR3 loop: CASRRTGGGYEQYF. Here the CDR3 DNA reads TGTGCCAGCAGACGGACAGGGGGCGGGTACGAGCAGTACTTC.

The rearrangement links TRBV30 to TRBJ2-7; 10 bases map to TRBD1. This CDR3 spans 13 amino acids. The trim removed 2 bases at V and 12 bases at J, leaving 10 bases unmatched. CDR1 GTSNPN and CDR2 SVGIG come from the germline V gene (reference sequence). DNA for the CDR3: TGTGCCTGGAGTAGACAGGGGGCCGTTCTGGGGTACTTC. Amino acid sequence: CAWSRQGAVLGYF.

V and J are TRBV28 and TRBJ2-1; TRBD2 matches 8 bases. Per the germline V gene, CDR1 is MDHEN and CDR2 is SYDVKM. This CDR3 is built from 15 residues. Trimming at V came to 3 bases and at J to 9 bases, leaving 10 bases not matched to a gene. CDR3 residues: CASSFGTRGSREQFF. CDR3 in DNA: TGTGCCAGCAGTTTCGGGACTAGGGGCTCCCGTGAGCAGTTCTTC.